This TCR beta chain was obtained from a study of T cells after yellow fever vaccination (dated by TCRdb to between 2018 and 2021). Notes on the research overall: The SMART-Seq v4 Ultra Low Input RNA kit was used to prepare libraries from fractions with low cell numbers. Blood was collected at multiple timepoints before and after primary and secondary immunization, and bulk PBMC replicates and cell subsets were isolated. To follow T-cell clones before and after both primary and booster YFV17D yellow fever vaccination, bulk TCR alpha and beta repertoires underwent longitudinal sequencing. Two healthy male donors made up the cohort, one aged 18 to 30 years and the other aged 30 to 39 years. What the work shows at the level of the full study, not this receptor alone: Most clones expanded after primary vaccination were re-detected after the booster (around 96% of CD4 and 88% of CD8), suggesting broad memory maintenance. A small fraction of clonotypes showed up in both the CD4 and CD8 compartments, probably as a result of convergent recombination. Compared with the primary T-cell response, the secondary T-cell response was faster but weaker, reaching its peak on day 5 rather than on day 15. Computational filtering was required because FACS-sorted repertoires could contain abundant contaminating clonotypes from the bulk population. Because the study included only two donors, the extent to which the findings can be generalized is limited.

TCR cDNA was synthesized by 5'RACE template switching, through which a universal primer site and unique molecular identifiers were introduced. cDNA synthesis was primed from both the TCR alpha and TCR beta constant segments. Libraries were amplified in two PCR steps, with sample barcodes and sequencing adapters added in the second step. Libraries were sequenced on Illumina HiSeq 2500 (2x100 bp) or NovaSeq (2x150 bp). The paper's data handling went like this. Reads were demultiplexed and collapsed into UMI consensus sequences with MIGEC, and V(D)J alignment was performed with MiXCR. Using edgeR on replicate PBMC samples, clonotypes were called vaccine-responding if FDR was below 0.01 and the log2 fold change was above 5 up to day 15. CD4 or CD8 identity was assigned to each bulk clonotype according to whether the clonotype was present at higher abundance in the sequenced CD4 repertoire or the sequenced CD8 repertoire. A clonotype counted as NS4B-specific if enriched at least 10-fold in dextramer-positive versus dextramer-negative fractions, with CD4-biased clonotypes left out. In-frame beta chains were kept once TCRdb had trimmed the public reads at Q25 with fastp and called clones with MiXCR. Rows with a matching CDR3 protein are joined into one entry that keeps the most common DNA and genes. Clone size and V and J calls follow TCRdb, not the original study. Present in this sample are roughly 94,000 distinct CDR3 sequences, under 9% of which were seen just once. In total, the top ten clones hold 16% of the sample.

Sample treatment or condition, as interpreted from the label and publication: live attenuated yellow fever vaccine strain. A standard Ficoll-Paque protocol was used to isolate PBMCs from peripheral blood. Epitope-specific CD8 T cells were sorted with a dextramer loaded with the yellow fever NS4B epitope peptide, and anti-CD3 and anti-CD8 staining was applied. RNA was extracted with TriZol from bulk PBMCs, CD4 and CD8 fractions, and dextramer-positive and dextramer-negative fractions. In this sample, this clonotype turned up many times. There are no base qualities to consult, and no much larger clone falls within one base. The CDR3 numbers 14 residues from cysteine through phenylalanine. Here the CDR3 DNA is all that survives: 42 bases in frame from base 1. The germline V gene gives CDR1 as MGHRA and CDR2 as YSYEKL. The germline ends are 13 bases apart after V is trimmed by 0 bases and J by 10 bases.

The rearrangement joined TRBV4-1 to TRBJ2-1; the D region is possibly TRBD1 or TRBD2, each matching across 5 bases. This specimen consisted of CD8+ T cells not binding an NS4B(214-222) dextramer, sorted from PBMCs, obtained approximately 16 days after the first yellow fever vaccination. Per the publication, the cell subset or site label means: NS4B epitope dextramer-negative CD8 T cells. The clonotype comes from a man in his late teens or twenties who received the YFV17D yellow fever vaccine. The DNA sequence reads TGCGCCAGCAGCCAAGAGGGGGACCGGGGCGAGCAGTTCTTC. It translates as CASSQEGDRGEQFF.